This TCR beta chain stems from a study of vaccination and CD4 T cells after COVID-19 (dated by TCRdb to between 2021 and 2023). About the study as a whole: SARS-CoV-2 positivity had been established in the convalescent patients by nasal swab PCR, and mild disease was recorded in some 10 of these patients and severe disease in one. Six males and four females were included in the convalescent cohort, with two Hispanic individuals, seven Caucasians, two Asians and one multiracial person represented. Each participant got two doses of either the Pfizer-BioNTech BNT162b2 vaccine (n=8) or the Moderna mRNA-1273 vaccine (n=2). Post-COVID blood samples were collected from convalescent patients a median of around 100 days after diagnosis, with a range of about 30 to 161 days. Post-vaccine blood samples were collected a median of about 69 days after the second vaccine dose, ranging from roughly 12 to 241 days. Culture stimuli were overlapping spike peptide pools from SARS-CoV-2 and from the common cold coronaviruses HCoV-NL63, HCoV-OC43 and HCoV-229E. As controls, cultures received a CEFX viral epitope pool (the positive control), an HIV-1 Nef peptide pool (the negative control), or no peptide at all. The spike-specific CD4+ TCR repertoire was compared before and after mRNA vaccination in approximately 9 COVID-19 convalescent patients and a handful of infection-naive healthy vaccine recipients. Study-wide conclusions, independent of this receptor: An increase in the median number of SARS-CoV-2-reactive clonotypes from around 20 after infection to a few dozen after vaccination was observed, but the change was not found to be significant. Relatively few convalescent patients were included in the study, and early timepoints after natural infection were not analyzed. Among the post-vaccine SARS-CoV-2-reactive clones in convalescent patients, a median around 90% showed up only after vaccination, which suggests vaccine-specific priming. Nearly all vaccine-specific clones in convalescent patients (304 of 307) were mono-reactive for SARS-CoV-2 spike rather than cross-reactive with common cold coronaviruses.

To prepare the library, PCR was applied. DNA from cultured CD4+ T cells was subjected to TCR sequencing with the Oncomine TCR Beta short-read assay at the Johns Hopkins FTIC core. Genomic DNA was extracted from the cultured CD4+ T cells with the QIAamp micro DNA kit. Oncomine TCR Beta libraries from cultured CD4+ T cells were pooled using unique dual indexes and sequenced on an Illumina iSeq 100. As for the authors' bioinformatics: Non-productive sequences were removed, and CDR3s not starting with C, not ending with F or W, or shorter than 7 amino acids were discarded. The MANAFEST web application was used to identify antigen-specific clonotypes by comparing peptide-stimulated wells against reference wells and other culture wells. For a clone to be called positive, the clone needed an FDR below 0.05, an odds ratio above 5, and a productive frequency above 0.1% in at least two of three replicate wells. Cross-reactive clonotypes were defined as significantly expanded in both SARS-CoV-2 spike wells and at least one common cold coronavirus spike condition. Using R version 3.6.1, CDR3 homology was evaluated through Levenshtein distances (stringdist) along with unrooted phylogenetic trees (ape). Through fastp at Q25 and MiXCR, TCRdb rebuilt clones from the public reads, retaining in-frame beta chains. Each record represents a unique CDR3 protein, reported with the most common genes and DNA among its rows. Clone size and V and J calls follow TCRdb, not the original study. The sample yields over 15,000 distinct CDR3 sequences; about 60% were counted once. The ten largest clones capture roughly 9.7% of the sample.

About this clonotype itself: Its recognized antigen is unknown. Base qualities are not provided; no much larger clone lies one nucleotide away.

V lost 4 bases and J lost 8 bases; the stretch between them is 14 bases long. CDR1 and CDR2 are read off the germline V gene as ENHRY and SYGVKD. The CDR3 goes from the cysteine to the phenylalanine over 13 residues. CDR3 DNA only is kept here, 39 bases in frame from base 1. The treatment or condition label, as the study defines it: roughly ten-day PBMC culture with coronavirus spike peptide pools or control peptides (ViraFEST assay). The ViraFEST assay was used in the study, in which antigen-specific T cells were expanded with peptide pools and expanded clonotypes were subsequently identified by TCR sequencing. Positive SARS-CoV-2 PCR tests in the convalescent patients dated from March to December 2020, before Alpha, Beta and Delta variants emerged in the United States. Each well held 1.5 million to 2.5 million PBMCs cultured with about 9.8 ug/ml peptide pools in IMDM containing approximately 5% human AB serum and 7.5 to 10 IU/ml IL-2. On days 3 and 7, half of the culture medium was replaced with fresh IL-2-containing medium. After approximately eleven days of culture, CD4+ T cells were isolated by negative selection with the EasySep CD4+ T cell isolation kit. PBMCs were separated from whole blood using Ficoll-Paque Plus gradient centrifugation and then either used fresh or cryopreserved at -140C. Triplicate wells were generally used for each culture condition.

This TCR was sampled from a human donor who had recovered from COVID-19. Sequencing was performed on CD4+ T cells from blood, cultured in vitro, taken after SARS-CoV-2 vaccination. This chain is built from TRBV10-3 and TRBJ1-2; the D gene cannot be resolved reliably. CDR3 protein: CAISAEGPSGYTF. The nucleotide sequence reads as follows: TGTGCCATCAGTGCTGAAGGACCGTCCGGCTACACCTTC.